This is a list of T cell receptor beta chains from one sample in a study of OX40 agonist ivuxolimab in advanced cancers. TCRdb's table, derived via immunoSEQ multiplex PCR, lists solely in-frame clones and lacks some. The sample consists of 78,000 or so clones, roughly nine tenths of them appearing once. Sequenced material: CD4+ or CD8+ T cells sorted from blood, taken in a trial of the OX40 agonist ivuxolimab. The receptors were sampled from an adult with an advanced solid tumor such as melanoma, head and neck, liver or kidney cancer. Both conserved end residues are part of each CDR3. D genes are given only for firm matches. The size field is filled for only some rows; it gives once, few, many or a size class.

DNA: TGTGCCAGCAGCCCGGCGGGAGGGGCCTATGGCTACACCTTC
CDR3: CASSPAGGAYGYTF
length: 14
V: TRBV7-6
size: -
D: -
J: TRBJ1-2

DNA: TGTGCCTGGAAGACAAGGGTGGAGGCTGAAGCTTTCTTT
CDR3: CAWKTRVEAEAFF
length: 13
V: TRBV30
size: few
D: -
J: TRBJ1-1

DNA: TGTGCCAGTAGTAAACCCCTAACCAGGAGTAATGAGCAGTTCTTC
CDR3: CASSKPLTRSNEQFF
length: 15
V: TRBV19
size: -
D: -
J: TRBJ2-1

DNA: TGTGCCTGGAGTGGGGGCGGCGCCTACGAGCAGTACTTC
CDR3: CAWSGGGAYEQYF
length: 13
V: TRBV30
size: once
D: -
J: TRBJ2-7

DNA: TGCGCCAGCAGCCTGGACTTGCCTCACACCGGGGAGCTGTTTTTT
CDR3: CASSLDLPHTGELFF
length: 15
V: TRBV5-1
size: few
D: -
J: TRBJ2-2

DNA: TGTGCCAGCAGCTTAAGCGGGAGGGCCCGGGAGACCCAGTACTTC
CDR3: CASSLSGRARETQYF
length: 15
V: TRBV27
size: -
D: TRBD2
J: TRBJ2-5

DNA: TGCAGCGTTGAATCTACTCCCTACGAGCAGTACTTC
CDR3: CSVESTPYEQYF
length: 12
V: TRBV29-1
size: -
D: -
J: TRBJ2-7

DNA: TGTGCCAGCAGCGTAGAGGGGACAGGGGGAGTGGGGCCTGGAAACACCATATATTTT
CDR3: CASSVEGTGGVGPGNTIYF
length: 19
V: TRBV9
size: -
D: TRBD1
J: TRBJ1-3

DNA: TGTGCCAGCAGCTTAGCGTTGGGGGGAGTGGATGGCTACACCTTC
CDR3: CASSLALGGVDGYTF
length: 15
V: TRBV7-3
size: -
D: -
J: TRBJ1-2

DNA: TGTGCCAGCCGCCTTTTGACAGGGGGCGCAGATACGCAGTATTTT
CDR3: CASRLLTGGADTQYF
length: 15
V: TRBV27
size: -
D: TRBD1
J: TRBJ2-3

DNA: TGTGCCAGCAGTGCGACGGGACAGCCTACCTACAATGAGCAGTTCTTC
CDR3: CASSATGQPTYNEQFF
length: 16
V: TRBV9
size: -
D: TRBD1
J: TRBJ2-1

DNA: TGTGCCAGCAGCTTAGCGCAAAACAGGGTGGGCCATCAGCCCCAGCATTTT
CDR3: CASSLAQNRVGHQPQHF
length: 17
V: TRBV7-8
size: -
D: -
J: TRBJ1-5

DNA: TGTGCCAGCAGTCTAACGATCGATCAGCCCCAGCATTTT
CDR3: CASSLTIDQPQHF
length: 13
V: TRBV27
size: -
D: -
J: TRBJ1-5

DNA: TGTGCCAGCTCACCGACTAGCGGGAGCACAGATACGCAGTATTTT
CDR3: CASSPTSGSTDTQYF
length: 15
V: TRBV18
size: few
D: TRBD2
J: TRBJ2-3

DNA: TGTGCCAGCAGCTTAGGACTAGCGGGACTTTACAATGAGCAGTTCTTC
CDR3: CASSLGLAGLYNEQFF
length: 16
V: TRBV7-3
size: once
D: TRBD2
J: TRBJ2-1

DNA: TGCGCCAGCAGCCAAGAATCTGGCAGGGTTTATCAGCCCCAGCATTTT
CDR3: CASSQESGRVYQPQHF
length: 16
V: TRBV4-3
size: -
D: -
J: TRBJ1-5

DNA: TGTGCCACGTCTAATAACTATGGCTACACCTTC
CDR3: CATSNNYGYTF
length: 11
V: TRBV15
size: -
D: -
J: TRBJ1-2

DNA: TGTGCCAGCAGTTCGGCCCTCGACGGCACCTTC
CDR3: CASSSALDGTF
length: 11
V: TRBV28
size: -
D: -
J: TRBJ1-2

DNA: TGTGCCAGCAAATCGGATCTTGTCCTTTTAAAAGTCCAGCATTTT
CDR3: CASKSDLVLLKVQHF
length: 15
V: TRBV6-4
size: -
D: -
J: TRBJ1-5

DNA: TGTGCCAGCAGCTTAGCGGGACGCGGCCCCTCGGAGACCCAGTACTTC
CDR3: CASSLAGRGPSETQYF
length: 16
V: TRBV7-2
size: -
D: -
J: TRBJ2-5

DNA: TGTGCCAGCAGCCCCGAGGGGGGCTATGGCTACACCTTC
CDR3: CASSPEGGYGYTF
length: 13
V: TRBV6-4
size: -
D: -
J: TRBJ1-2

DNA: TGTGCCAGCAACCGGGGAGGGGGGAACACCGGGGAGCTGTTTTTT
CDR3: CASNRGGGNTGELFF
length: 15
V: TRBV6-5
size: -
D: -
J: TRBJ2-2

DNA: TGTGCCAGCAGCCTTTTCAGGGGCGACGAGCAGTACTTC
CDR3: CASSLFRGDEQYF
length: 13
V: TRBV27
size: -
D: -
J: TRBJ2-7

DNA: TGTGCCTGGAGTGTAAAAGGGGTTGAGCAGTTCTTC
CDR3: CAWSVKGVEQFF
length: 12
V: TRBV30
size: -
D: -
J: TRBJ2-1

DNA: TGTGCCAGTAATTTTCAGGGACTGAGCTCCTACAATGAGCAGTTCTTC
CDR3: CASNFQGLSSYNEQFF
length: 16
V: TRBV19
size: -
D: -
J: TRBJ2-1

DNA: TGTGCCAGTATTCACTCAAACAAGGGATGGTACACTGAAGCTTTCTTT
CDR3: CASIHSNKGWYTEAFF
length: 16
V: TRBV19
size: once
D: -
J: TRBJ1-1

DNA: TGTGCCAGCAGCTCCGCCCAGGGAACCTACGAGCAGTACTTC
CDR3: CASSSAQGTYEQYF
length: 14
V: TRBV7-9
size: once
D: -
J: TRBJ2-7

DNA: TGTGCCAGCAGCTTCGACAGTTACTATGGCTACACCTTC
CDR3: CASSFDSYYGYTF
length: 13
V: TRBV7-2
size: -
D: -
J: TRBJ1-2

DNA: TGTGCCAGCAGTTACTCAAGCGGGGGCCACAATGAGCAGTTCTTC
CDR3: CASSYSSGGHNEQFF
length: 15
V: TRBV6-5
size: -
D: TRBD2
J: TRBJ2-1